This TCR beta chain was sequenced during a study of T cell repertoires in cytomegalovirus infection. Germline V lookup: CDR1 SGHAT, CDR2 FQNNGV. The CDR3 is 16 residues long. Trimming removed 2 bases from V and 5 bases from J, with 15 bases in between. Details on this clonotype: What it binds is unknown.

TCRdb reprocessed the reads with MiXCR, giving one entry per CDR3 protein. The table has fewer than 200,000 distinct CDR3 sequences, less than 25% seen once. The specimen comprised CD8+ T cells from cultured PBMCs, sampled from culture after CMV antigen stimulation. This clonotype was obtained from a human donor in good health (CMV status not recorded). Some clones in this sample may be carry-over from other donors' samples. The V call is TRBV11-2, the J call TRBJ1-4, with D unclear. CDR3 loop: CASSLWSGGINEKLFF. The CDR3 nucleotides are TGTGCCAGCAGCTTATGGAGCGGAGGGATAAATGAAAAACTGTTTTTT.